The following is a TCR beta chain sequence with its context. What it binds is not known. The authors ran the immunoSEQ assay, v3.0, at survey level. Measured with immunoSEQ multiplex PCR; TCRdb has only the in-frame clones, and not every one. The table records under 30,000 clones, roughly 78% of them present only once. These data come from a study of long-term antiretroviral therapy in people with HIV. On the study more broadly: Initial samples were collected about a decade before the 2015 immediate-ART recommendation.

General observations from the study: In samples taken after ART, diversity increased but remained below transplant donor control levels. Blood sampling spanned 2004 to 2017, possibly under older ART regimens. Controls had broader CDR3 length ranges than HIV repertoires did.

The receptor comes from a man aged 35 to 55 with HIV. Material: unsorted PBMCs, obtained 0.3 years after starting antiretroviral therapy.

CDR3 loop: CSAQRGLGYGYTF. CDR3 bases: TGCAGCGCCCAACGGGGGCTCGGATATGGCTACACCTTC. The V and J genes are TRBV29-1 and TRBJ1-2, with a weak D call TRBD1 (6 bases). Germline V gene data show CDR1 as SQVTM and CDR2 as ANQGSEA. This CDR3 is 13 amino acids long. Trimming took 7 bases from V and 5 from J, leaving 17 bases between them.